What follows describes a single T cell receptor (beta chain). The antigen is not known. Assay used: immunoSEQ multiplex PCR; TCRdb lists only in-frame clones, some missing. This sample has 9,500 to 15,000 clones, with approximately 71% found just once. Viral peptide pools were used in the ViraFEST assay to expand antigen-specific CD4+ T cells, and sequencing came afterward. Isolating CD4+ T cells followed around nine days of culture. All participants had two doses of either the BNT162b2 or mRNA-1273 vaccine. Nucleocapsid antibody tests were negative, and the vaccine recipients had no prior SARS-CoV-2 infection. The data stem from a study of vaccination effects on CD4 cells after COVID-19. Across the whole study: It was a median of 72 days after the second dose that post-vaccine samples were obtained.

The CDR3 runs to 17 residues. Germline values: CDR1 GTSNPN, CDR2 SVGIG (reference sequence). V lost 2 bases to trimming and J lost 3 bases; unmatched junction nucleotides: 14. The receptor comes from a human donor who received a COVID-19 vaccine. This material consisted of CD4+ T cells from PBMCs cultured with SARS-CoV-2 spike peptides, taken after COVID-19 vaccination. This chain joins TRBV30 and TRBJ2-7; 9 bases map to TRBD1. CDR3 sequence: CAWSFYRGLGKGYEQYF. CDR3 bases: TGTGCCTGGAGTTTTTACAGGGGGCTAGGTAAGGGCTACGAGCAGTACTTC.